Presented here are 20 T cell receptor beta chains from one specimen sequenced in a study of cytomegalovirus exposure and HLA in healthy donors. The PCR was carried out with 60 Vbeta primers and 13 Jbeta primers. TCRdb keeps only in-frame clones here, not all; method: immunoSEQ multiplex PCR. The table counts under 200,000 clones; 0.65% to 0.9% lies in the top ten. The specimen sequenced was PBMCs. All receptors come from a woman under 30 in good health and CMV-seropositive.

The chain employs TRBV15 and TRBJ2-4, with TRBD1 identical over 10 bases. CDR1 LNHNV and CDR2 YYDKDF come from the germline V gene (reference sequence). The CDR3 length is 14 residues. V was clipped by 5 bases and J by 10 bases; unmatched bases: 8. The CDR3 nucleotides are TGTGCCACCAGCCGGGACAGGGGTAGTGTGATTCAGTACTTC. Its translation is CATSRDRGSVIQYF.

This chain joins TRBV27 and TRBJ1-6; D unclear. The CDR3 loop spans 14 amino acids. Per germline, CDR1 MNHEY and CDR2 SMNVEV (reference sequence). V was trimmed by 1 base and J by 6 bases, leaving 7 bases between them. CDR3 in DNA: TGTGCCAGCAGTTTATTCAGTCTTAATTCACCCCTCCACTTT. It translates to CASSLFSLNSPLHF.

The J gene is TRBJ2-7, the V gene TRBV19, with TRBD2 as a possible D gene (6 bases). V shed 2 bases and J shed 6 bases, with 14 bases lying between them. In germline, CDR1 is LNHDA, CDR2 SQIVND (reference sequence). The CDR3 is 14 amino acids. In nucleotides, the CDR3 is TGTGCCAGTAGTATATGGGGCACTAGCTCCGAGCAGTACTTC. Its translation: CASSIWGTSSEQYF.

The rearrangement uses TRBV18 and TRBJ1-4; D perhaps matches TRBD1 (5 bases). V lost 2 bases to trimming and J lost 7 bases, with 20 bases between them. The CDR3 consists of 17 residues. Per the germline V gene, CDR1 is KGHSH and CDR2 is LQKENI. The CDR3 region has the DNA TGTGCCAGCTCACCATATATGTTGTTGGGGCTAGGTGAAAAACTGTTTTTT. As protein: CASSPYMLLGLGEKLFF. The entire variable domain, with the rest obtained from reference TRBV18 and TRBJ1-4, is as follows: NAGVMQNPRHLVRRRGQEARLRCSPMKGHSHVYWYRQLPEEGLKFMVYLQKENIIDESGMPKERFSAEFPKEGPSILRIQQVVRGDSAAYFCASSPYMLLGLGEKLFFGSGTQLSVL.

The rearrangement uses TRBV7-3 and TRBJ1-1; D not certain. From germline, CDR1 is SGHTA and CDR2 FQGTGA. This CDR3 spans 13 amino acids. Trimming took 0 bases from V and 1 from J, leaving 3 bases between them. The CDR3 sequence is CASSLTKNTEAFF. In DNA form, the CDR3 reads TGTGCCAGCAGCTTAACTAAGAACACTGAAGCTTTCTTT.

This CDR3 reads CASSLLIADDRQFF. CDR3 coding DNA: TGTGCCAGCAGTTTATTGATAGCGGACGACAGGCAGTTCTTC. The genes are TRBV27 and TRBJ2-1, with D possibly matching TRBD2 (6 bases). The length of the CDR3 is 14 residues. The germline CDR1 and CDR2 sequences are MNHEY and SMNVEV (reference sequence). V shed 1 base and J shed 12 bases, with 16 bases lying between them.

V and J are TRBV15 and TRBJ2-5; 11 bases agree with TRBD1. With the DNA end fitting TRBJ2-7 better, the J assignment may be wrong. The CDR3 has 15 residues. Germline lookup yields CDR1 LNHNV and CDR2 YYDKDF (reference sequence). In nucleotides, the CDR3 is TGTGCCACCAGCAGGGGACAGGGGGAGTTCTACGAGCAGTACTTC. This gives the protein CATSRGQGEFYEQYF.

This chain uses TRBV30 with TRBJ2-7, with 9 bases lining up with TRBD1. From germline, CDR1 is GTSNPN and CDR2 SVGIG (reference sequence). V was pared by 5 bases and J by 3 bases, with 5 bases of the junction left unmatched. CDR3 length equals 13 residues. CDR3 residues: CAWDGTGNYEQYF. CDR3 bases: TGTGCCTGGGATGGGACAGGGAACTACGAGCAGTACTTC.

The V and J genes are TRBV7-8 and TRBJ2-4, with 7 positions matching TRBD1. CDR3 length: 19 amino acids. V lost 5 bases and J lost 1; bases outside the gene matches: 17. Germline V lookup: CDR1 SGHVS, CDR2 FQNEAQ. The CDR3 here is CASSLRDNPTGLAKNIQYF. CDR3 sequence (DNA): TGTGCCAGCAGCCTTAGGGACAACCCGACAGGGCTGGCCAAAAACATTCAGTACTTC. The whole variable domain, remainder taken from reference TRBV7-8 and TRBJ2-4, is GAGVSQSPRYKVAKRGQDVALRCDPISGHVSLFWYQQALGQGPEFLTYFQNEAQLDKSGLPSDRFFAERPEGSVSTLKIQRTQQEDSAVYLCASSLRDNPTGLAKNIQYFGAGTRLSVL.

The rearrangement uses TRBV5-1 and TRBJ1-1; D not resolved. The germline CDR1 and CDR2 sequences are SGHRS and YFSETQ. Trimming pared 2 bases from V and 1 base from J, leaving 9 bases between. This CDR3 contains 14 residues. In DNA, the CDR3 is TGCGCCAGCAGCTTCATCGCGGGGAACACTGAAGCTTTCTTT. It is translated as CASSFIAGNTEAFF.

V gene TRBV9 combines with J gene TRBJ2-1, with D maybe TRBD1 (6 bases). The CDR3 has 16 residues. The V gene lost 4 bases and the J gene lost 0 bases, with 14 bases spanning the gap. From germline, CDR1 is SGDLS and CDR2 YYNGEE. The CDR3 DNA is TGTGCCAGCAGCCCAGGACAGACGAGCTCCTACAATGAGCAGTTCTTC. Its translation: CASSPGQTSSYNEQFF.

The chain recombines TRBV5-1 with TRBJ2-3, with D perhaps TRBD1 (6 bases). V gave up 2 bases and J gave up 4 bases, with 17 bases separating them. The germline V gene has CDR1 SGHRS and CDR2 YFSETQ. The CDR3 covers 16 residues. The CDR3 DNA reads as TGCGCCAGCAGCTTAGGGACACCCGGGCTCGCAGATACGCAGTATTTT. Encoded protein: CASSLGTPGLADTQYF. The variable domain in full, completed from reference TRBV5-1 and TRBJ2-3, reads KAGVTQTPRYLIKTRGQQVTLSCSPISGHRSVSWYQQTPGQGLQFLFEYFSETQRNKGNFPGRFSGRQFSNSRSEMNVSTLELGDSALYLCASSLGTPGLADTQYFGPGTRLTVL.

The chain carries TRBV11-3 and TRBJ1-2, with unresolved D. Germline lookup yields CDR1 SGHNT and CDR2 YENEEA. The CDR3 sequence is 13 residues long. V lost 1 base and J lost 11, with 14 bases in between. In nucleotides, the CDR3 is TGTGCCAGCAGCTTAGCTCCGGGCCAGCGGTACACCTTC. Translating it yields CASSLAPGQRYTF. Full variable domain (outside the CDR3, taken from reference TRBV11-3 and TRBJ1-2): EAGVVQSPRYKIIEKKQPVAFWCNPISGHNTLYWYLQNLGQGPELLIRYENEEAVDDSQLPKDRFSAERLKGVDSTLKIQPAELGDSAVYLCASSLAPGQRYTFGSGTRLTVV.

This chain uses TRBV11-2 with TRBJ1-1; a weak D match, TRBD1 (5 bases). There are 13 residues in the CDR3. Germline CDR1 SGHAT, CDR2 FQNNGV. With 2 bases removed from V and 3 bases from J, the gap between germline ends came to 7 bases. CDR3 sequence (DNA): TGTGCCAGCAGCTTACAGGGATACACTGAAGCTTTCTTT. Its protein product is CASSLQGYTEAFF.

CDR3 residues: CASSPPRRVSAGGNNEQFF. The CDR3 DNA follows: TGTGCCAGCAGCCCGCCCCGCAGGGTCTCGGCGGGGGGCAACAATGAGCAGTTCTTC. The chain carries TRBV7-8 and TRBJ2-1, with 8 positions matching TRBD2. The germline gives CDR1 SGHVS, CDR2 FQNEAQ. V lost 5 bases and J lost 5; bases outside the gene matches: 20. This CDR3 comprises 19 residues.

The chain couples TRBV6-5 to TRBJ2-3, with D perhaps TRBD2 (6 bases). V was clipped by 5 bases and J by 6 bases, with 12 bases between them. Germline V gives CDR1 MNHEY, CDR2 SVGAGI. The CDR3 loop spans 13 amino acids. The CDR3 is CASSTGLEDTQYF. DNA for the CDR3: TGTGCCAGCAGTACGGGACTCGAGGATACGCAGTATTTT.

The chain links TRBV6-6 to TRBJ2-1, with no clear D. Germline CDR1 and CDR2: MNHNY and SVGAGI (reference sequence). The CDR3 covers 13 residues. The V end was cut by 5 bases, the J end by 6 bases, with 11 bases between. The CDR3 region is CASSLAHVNEQFF. DNA of the CDR3: TGTGCCAGCAGTCTGGCTCACGTCAATGAGCAGTTCTTC.

The chain couples TRBV18 to TRBJ2-7; 8 bases are a match to TRBD1. The V gene end was trimmed by 5 bases and the J gene end by 5 bases; junction bases not matched to a gene: 2. The CDR3 totals 12 residues. The germline gives CDR1 KGHSH, CDR2 LQKENI. The CDR3 reads CASSTTGDEQYF. For the CDR3, the DNA is TGTGCCAGCTCAACGACAGGGGACGAGCAGTACTTC. The entire variable domain, with the rest obtained from reference TRBV18 and TRBJ2-7, is as follows: NAGVMQNPRHLVRRRGQEARLRCSPMKGHSHVYWYRQLPEEGLKFMVYLQKENIIDESGMPKERFSAEFPKEGPSILRIQQVVRGDSAAYFCASSTTGDEQYFGPGTRLTVT.

The chain joins TRBV5-6 to TRBJ2-3, with 10 bases identical to TRBD1. Germline V lookup: CDR1 SGHDT, CDR2 YYEEEE. The trim removed 0 bases at V and 4 bases at J, leaving 2 bases unmatched. The CDR3 runs 15 residues. Here the CDR3 DNA reads TGTGCCAGCAGCTTGGACGGGACAGGGGCAGATACGCAGTATTTT. Protein: CASSLDGTGADTQYF.

J is TRBJ1-2 and V is TRBV29-1, with D maybe TRBD1 (6 bases). CDR3 length: 14 residues. Deletions cut 5 bases from V and 5 bases from J, with 18 bases between. CDR1 SQVTM and CDR2 ANQGSEA come from the germline V gene. Here the CDR3 DNA reads TGCAGCGTTCAGCGGGACACGGGCACGTATGGCTACACCTTC. Translating it yields CSVQRDTGTYGYTF.